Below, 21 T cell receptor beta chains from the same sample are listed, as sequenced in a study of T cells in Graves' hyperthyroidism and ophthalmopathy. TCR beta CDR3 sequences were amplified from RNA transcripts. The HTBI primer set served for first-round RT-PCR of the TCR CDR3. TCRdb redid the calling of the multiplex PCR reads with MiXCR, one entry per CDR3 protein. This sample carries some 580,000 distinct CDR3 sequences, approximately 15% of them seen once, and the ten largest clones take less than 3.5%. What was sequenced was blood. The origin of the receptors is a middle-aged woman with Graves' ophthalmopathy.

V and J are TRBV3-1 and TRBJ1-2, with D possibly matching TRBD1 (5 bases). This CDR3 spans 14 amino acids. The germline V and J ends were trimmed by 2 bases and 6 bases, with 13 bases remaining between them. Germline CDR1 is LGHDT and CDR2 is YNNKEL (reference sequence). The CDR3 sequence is CASSQRDLFNGYTF. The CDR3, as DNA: TGTGCCAGCAGCCAACGGGACCTATTTAATGGCTACACCTTC.

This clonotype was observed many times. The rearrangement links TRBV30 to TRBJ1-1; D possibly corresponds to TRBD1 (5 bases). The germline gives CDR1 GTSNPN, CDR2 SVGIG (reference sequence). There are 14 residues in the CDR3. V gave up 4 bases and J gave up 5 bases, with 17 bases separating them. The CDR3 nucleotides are TGTGCCTGGACCCGCCAAGGGGAGGGGACTGAAGCTTTCTTT. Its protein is CAWTRQGEGTEAFF. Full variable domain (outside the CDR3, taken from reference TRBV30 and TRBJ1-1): SQTIHQWPATLVQPVGSPLSLECTVEGTSNPNLYWYRQAAGRGLQLLFYSVGIGQISSEVPQNLSASRPQDRQFILSSKKLLLSDSGFYLCAWTRQGEGTEAFFGQGTRLTVV.

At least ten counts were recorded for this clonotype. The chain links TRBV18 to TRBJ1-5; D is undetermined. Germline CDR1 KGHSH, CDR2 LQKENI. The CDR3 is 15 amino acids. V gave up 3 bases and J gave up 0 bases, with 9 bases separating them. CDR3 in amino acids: CASSPQSNSNQPQHF. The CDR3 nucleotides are TGTGCCAGCTCACCCCAGTCTAATAGCAATCAGCCCCAGCATTTT. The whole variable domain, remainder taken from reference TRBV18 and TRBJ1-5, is NAGVMQNPRHLVRRRGQEARLRCSPMKGHSHVYWYRQLPEEGLKFMVYLQKENIIDESGMPKERFSAEFPKEGPSILRIQQVVRGDSAAYFCASSPQSNSNQPQHFGDGTRLSIL.

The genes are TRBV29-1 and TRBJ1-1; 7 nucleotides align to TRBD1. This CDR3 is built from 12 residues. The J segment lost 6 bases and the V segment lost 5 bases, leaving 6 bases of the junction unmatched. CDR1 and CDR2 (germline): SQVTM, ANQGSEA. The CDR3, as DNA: TGCAGCGTTACGAGACAGGGTGCTGAAGCTTTCTTT. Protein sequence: CSVTRQGAEAFF.

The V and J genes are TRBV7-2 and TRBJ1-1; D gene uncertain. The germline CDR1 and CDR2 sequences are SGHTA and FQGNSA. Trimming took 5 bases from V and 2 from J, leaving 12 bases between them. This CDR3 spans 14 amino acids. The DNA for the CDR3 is TGTGCCAGCAGCAGAGGGAATTATAACACTGAAGCTTTCTTT. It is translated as CASSRGNYNTEAFF.

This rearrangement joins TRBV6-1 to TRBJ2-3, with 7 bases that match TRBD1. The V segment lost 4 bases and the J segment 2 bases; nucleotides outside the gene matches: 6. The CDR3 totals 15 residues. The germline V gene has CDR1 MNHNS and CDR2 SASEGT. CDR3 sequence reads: CASSGTGQFTDTQYF. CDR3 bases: TGTGCCAGCAGTGGAACGGGACAGTTCACAGATACGCAGTATTTT.

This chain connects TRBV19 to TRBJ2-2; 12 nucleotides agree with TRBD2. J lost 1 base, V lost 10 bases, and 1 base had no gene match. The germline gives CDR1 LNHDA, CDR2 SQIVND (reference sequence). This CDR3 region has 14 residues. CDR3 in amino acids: CATSGRENTGELFF. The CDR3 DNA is TGTGCCACTAGCGGGAGGGAGAACACCGGGGAGCTGTTTTTT.

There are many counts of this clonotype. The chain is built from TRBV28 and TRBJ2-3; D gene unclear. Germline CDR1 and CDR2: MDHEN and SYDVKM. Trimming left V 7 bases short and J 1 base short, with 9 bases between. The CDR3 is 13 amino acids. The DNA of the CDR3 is TGTGCCAGCATTGTAACGGGCACAGATACGCAGTATTTT. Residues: CASIVTGTDTQYF.

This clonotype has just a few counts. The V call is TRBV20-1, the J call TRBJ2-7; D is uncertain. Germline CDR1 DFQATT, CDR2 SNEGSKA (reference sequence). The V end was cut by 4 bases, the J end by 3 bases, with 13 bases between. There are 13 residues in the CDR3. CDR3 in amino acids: CSATDLKIYEQYF. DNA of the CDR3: TGCAGTGCTACCGACTTGAAGATCTACGAGCAGTACTTC.

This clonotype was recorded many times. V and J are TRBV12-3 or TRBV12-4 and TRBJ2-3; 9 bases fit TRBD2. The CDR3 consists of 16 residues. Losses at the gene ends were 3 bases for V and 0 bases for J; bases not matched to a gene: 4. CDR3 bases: TGTGCCAGCAGTTTTCTAGCGGGGTCTAGCACAGATACGCAGTATTTT. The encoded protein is CASSFLAGSSTDTQYF.

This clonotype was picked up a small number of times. DNA for the CDR3: TGTGCCAGTAGTAGTGAGAGCGGAACAGGGCAGCCCCAGCATTTT. It is translated as CASSSESGTGQPQHF. The gene calls are TRBV19 and TRBJ1-5, with a weak D call TRBD1 (6 bases). V lost 4 bases and J 7 bases, leaving 17 bases between the germline ends. There are 15 residues in the CDR3. The V gene's germline CDR1 is LNHDA and CDR2 SQIVND (reference sequence).

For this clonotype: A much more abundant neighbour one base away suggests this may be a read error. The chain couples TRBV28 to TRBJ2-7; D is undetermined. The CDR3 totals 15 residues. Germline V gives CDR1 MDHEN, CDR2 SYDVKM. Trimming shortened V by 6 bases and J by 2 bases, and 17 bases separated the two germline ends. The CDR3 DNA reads TGTGCCAGCAGCTCCCCCGGACCAGCTGCCTACGAGCAGTACTTC. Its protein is CASSSPGPAAYEQYF.

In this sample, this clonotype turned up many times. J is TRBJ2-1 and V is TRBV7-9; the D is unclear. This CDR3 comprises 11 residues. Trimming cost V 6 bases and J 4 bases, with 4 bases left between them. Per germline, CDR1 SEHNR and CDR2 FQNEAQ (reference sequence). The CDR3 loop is CASSTYNEQFF. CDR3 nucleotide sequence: TGTGCCAGCAGTACGTACAATGAGCAGTTCTTC.

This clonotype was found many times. CDR3: CASSPAGTGEDTQYF. CDR3 nucleotide sequence: TGTGCCAGCAGCCCCGCCGGGACAGGGGAAGATACGCAGTATTTT. The chain recombines TRBV13 with TRBJ2-3; 10 positions match TRBD1. V trimming: 5 bases; J trimming: 5 bases; junction bases outside the gene matches: 7. The CDR3 is 15 residues long. CDR1 and CDR2 (germline): PRHDT, FYEKMQ (reference sequence).

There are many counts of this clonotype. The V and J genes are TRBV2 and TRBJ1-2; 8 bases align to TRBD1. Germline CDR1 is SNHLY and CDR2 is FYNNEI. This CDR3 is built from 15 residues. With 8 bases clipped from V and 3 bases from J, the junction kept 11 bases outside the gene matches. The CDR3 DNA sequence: TGTGCCAGCGCATACCAGCAGGGGGCTTACTATGGCTACACCTTC. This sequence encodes CASAYQQGAYYGYTF.

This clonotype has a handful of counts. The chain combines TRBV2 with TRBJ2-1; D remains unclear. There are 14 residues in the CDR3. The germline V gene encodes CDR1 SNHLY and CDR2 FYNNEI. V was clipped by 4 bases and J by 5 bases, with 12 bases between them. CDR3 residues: CASSASTIHNEQFF. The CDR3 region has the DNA TGTGCCAGCAGTGCGTCCACTATTCACAATGAGCAGTTCTTC.

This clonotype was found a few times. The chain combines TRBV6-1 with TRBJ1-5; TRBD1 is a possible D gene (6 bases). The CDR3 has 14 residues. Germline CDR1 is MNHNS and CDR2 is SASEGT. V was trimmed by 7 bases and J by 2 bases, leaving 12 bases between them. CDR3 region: CASNPSGGNQPQHF. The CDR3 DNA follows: TGTGCCAGCAACCCCTCAGGGGGCAATCAGCCCCAGCATTTT.

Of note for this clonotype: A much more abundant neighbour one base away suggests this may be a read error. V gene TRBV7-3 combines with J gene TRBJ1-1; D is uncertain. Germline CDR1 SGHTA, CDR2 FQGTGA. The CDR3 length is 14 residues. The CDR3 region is CAGSSDGNTLEAFF. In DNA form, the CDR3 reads TGTGCCGGCAGCTCGGACGGGAACACTTTAGAAGCTTTCTTT. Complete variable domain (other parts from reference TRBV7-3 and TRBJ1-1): GAGVSQTPSNKVTEKGKYVELRCDPISGHTALYWYRQSLGQGPEFLIYFQGTGAADDSGLPNDRFFAVRPEGSVSTLKIQRTERGDSAVYLCAGSSDGNTLEAFFGQGTRLTVV.

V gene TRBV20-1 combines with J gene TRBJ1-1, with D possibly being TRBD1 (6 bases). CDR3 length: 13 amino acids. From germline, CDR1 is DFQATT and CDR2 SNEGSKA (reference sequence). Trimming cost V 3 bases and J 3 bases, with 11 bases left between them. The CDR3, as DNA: TGCAGTGCTAGTGTACAGGGTTACACTGAAGCTTTCTTT. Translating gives CSASVQGYTEAFF.

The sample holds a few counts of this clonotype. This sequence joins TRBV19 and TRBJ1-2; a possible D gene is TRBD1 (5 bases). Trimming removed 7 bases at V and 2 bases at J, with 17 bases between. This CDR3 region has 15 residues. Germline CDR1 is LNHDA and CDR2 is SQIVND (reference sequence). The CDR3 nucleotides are TGTGCCAGTACCGGGGACCGAACTTGGAACTATGGCTACACCTTC. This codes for CASTGDRTWNYGYTF.

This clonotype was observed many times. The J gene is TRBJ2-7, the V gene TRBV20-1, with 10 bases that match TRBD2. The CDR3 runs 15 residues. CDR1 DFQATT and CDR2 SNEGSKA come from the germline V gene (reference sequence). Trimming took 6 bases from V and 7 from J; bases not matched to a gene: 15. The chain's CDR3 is CSAEADSGRAWEQYF. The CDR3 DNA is TGCAGTGCCGAAGCCGACAGCGGGAGGGCTTGGGAGCAGTACTTC.